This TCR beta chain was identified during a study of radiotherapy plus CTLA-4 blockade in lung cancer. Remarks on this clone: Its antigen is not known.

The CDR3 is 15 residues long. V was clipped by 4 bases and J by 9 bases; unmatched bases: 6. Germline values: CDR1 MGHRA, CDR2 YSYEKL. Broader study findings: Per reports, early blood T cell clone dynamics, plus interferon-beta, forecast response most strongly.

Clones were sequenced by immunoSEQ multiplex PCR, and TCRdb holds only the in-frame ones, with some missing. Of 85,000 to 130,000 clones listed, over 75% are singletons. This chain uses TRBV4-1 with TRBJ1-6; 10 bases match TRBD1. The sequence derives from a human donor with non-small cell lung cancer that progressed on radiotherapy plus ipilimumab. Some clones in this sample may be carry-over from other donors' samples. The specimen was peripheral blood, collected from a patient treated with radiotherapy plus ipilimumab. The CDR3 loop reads CASSPGQGGFSPLHF. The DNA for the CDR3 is TGCGCCAGCAGCCCCGGACAGGGGGGTTTTTCACCCCTCCACTTT.